This TCR beta chain was found in a study of OX40 agonist ivuxolimab in advanced cancers. Study findings and constraints: Expanded peripheral T cell antigen specificity was not determined.

Autoimmune disease history or systemic immunosuppression disqualified patients. Germline trimming cut 8 bases from V and 6 bases from J; bases unmatched to any gene: 14. Germline loops: CDR1 WNHNN, CDR2 SYGVQD (reference sequence). The CDR3 consists of 16 residues. Turning to this clone: Its target is unknown.

The protocol was immunoSEQ multiplex PCR, while the TCRdb copy is restricted to in-frame clones and leaves out a portion. The table includes approximately 28,000 clones, around 85% detected once. The specimen was CD4+ or CD8+ T cells sorted from blood, collected in a trial of the OX40 agonist ivuxolimab. The origin of this receptor is an adult with an advanced solid tumor such as melanoma, head and neck, liver or kidney cancer. The V call is TRBV10-1, the J call TRBJ2-1; 9 bases fit TRBD1. The CDR3 is CASAGTGRTGLNEQFF. The CDR3 coding sequence is TGCGCCAGCGCCGGGACAGGGAGGACAGGCCTCAATGAGCAGTTCTTC.